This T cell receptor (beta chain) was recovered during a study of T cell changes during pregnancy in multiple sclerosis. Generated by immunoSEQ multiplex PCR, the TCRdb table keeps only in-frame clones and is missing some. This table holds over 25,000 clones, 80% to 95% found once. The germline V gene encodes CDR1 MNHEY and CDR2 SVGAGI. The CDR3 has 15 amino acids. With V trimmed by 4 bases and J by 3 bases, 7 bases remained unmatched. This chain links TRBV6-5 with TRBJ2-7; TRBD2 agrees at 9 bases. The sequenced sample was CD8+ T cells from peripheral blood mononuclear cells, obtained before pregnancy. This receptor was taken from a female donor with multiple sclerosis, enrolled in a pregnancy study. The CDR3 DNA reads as TGTGCCAGCAGTTTCCGGACTAGCGAATTCTACGAGCAGTACTTC. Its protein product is CASSFRTSEFYEQYF.